This T cell receptor beta chain stems from a study of cytomegalovirus exposure and HLA in healthy donors. PCR used 60 Vbeta primers and 13 Jbeta primers. TCRdb's copy holds only in-frame clones and misses some; the assay was immunoSEQ multiplex PCR. This sample yields about 190,000 clones, of which 70% to 90% are seen a single time; approximately 1.7% belongs to the top ten. Germline V lookup: CDR1 SGHRS, CDR2 YFSETQ. V shed 0 bases and J shed 4 bases, with 13 bases lying between them. The CDR3 totals 15 residues. Remarks on this clone: The antigen remains unidentified.

Study-wide results and limits: An assumption of roughly uniform sequencing depth across donors underlay the presence/absence analyses.

The sequenced sample consisted of PBMCs. V gene TRBV5-1 combines with J gene TRBJ1-2; tentative D call: TRBD1 (6 bases). This receptor was identified in a woman aged 18-30 years in good health and CMV-seronegative. The CDR3 loop is CASSLGGGASYGYTF. CDR3 sequence (DNA): TGCGCCAGCAGCTTGGGGGGGGGCGCCTCCTATGGCTACACCTTC.